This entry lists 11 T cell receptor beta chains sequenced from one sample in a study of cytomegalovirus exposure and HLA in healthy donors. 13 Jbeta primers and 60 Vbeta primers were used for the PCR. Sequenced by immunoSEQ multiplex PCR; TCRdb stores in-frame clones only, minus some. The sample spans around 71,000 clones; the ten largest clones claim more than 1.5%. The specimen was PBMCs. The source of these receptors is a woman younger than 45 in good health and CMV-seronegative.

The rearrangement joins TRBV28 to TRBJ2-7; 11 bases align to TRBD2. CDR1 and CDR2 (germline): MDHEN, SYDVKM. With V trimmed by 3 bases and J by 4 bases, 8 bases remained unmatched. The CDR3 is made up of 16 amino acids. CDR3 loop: CASSLSISGGAYEQYF. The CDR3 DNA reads TGTGCCAGCAGTTTGTCCATTAGCGGGGGGGCGTACGAGCAGTACTTC.

The chain's CDR3 is CASNRLAGVDEQFF. CDR3 in DNA: TGTGCCAGCAACAGACTAGCGGGAGTGGATGAGCAGTTCTTC. This rearrangement joins TRBV6-5 to TRBJ2-1; 12 positions agree with TRBD2. The CDR3 length is 14 residues. The trim removed 7 bases at V and 8 bases at J, leaving 6 bases unmatched. Germline assignment: CDR1 MNHEY and CDR2 SVGAGI.

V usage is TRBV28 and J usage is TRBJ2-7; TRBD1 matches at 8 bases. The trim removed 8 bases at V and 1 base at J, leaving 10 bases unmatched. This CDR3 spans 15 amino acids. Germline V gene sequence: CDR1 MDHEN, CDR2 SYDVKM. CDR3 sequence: CASGGQATISYEQYF. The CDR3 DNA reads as TGTGCCAGCGGGGGACAGGCGACAATATCCTACGAGCAGTACTTC. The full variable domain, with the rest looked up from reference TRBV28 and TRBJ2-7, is DVKVTQSSRYLVKRTGEKVFLECVQDMDHENMFWYRQDPGLGLRLIYFSYDVKMKEKGDIPEGYSVSREKKERFSLILESASTNQTSMYLCASGGQATISYEQYFGPGTRLTVT.

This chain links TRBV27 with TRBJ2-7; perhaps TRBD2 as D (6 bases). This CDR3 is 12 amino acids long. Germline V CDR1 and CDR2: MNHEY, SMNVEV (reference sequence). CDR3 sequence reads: CSAGLGLYEQYF. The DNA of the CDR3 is TGTTCTGCGGGCCTGGGACTTTACGAGCAGTACTTC.

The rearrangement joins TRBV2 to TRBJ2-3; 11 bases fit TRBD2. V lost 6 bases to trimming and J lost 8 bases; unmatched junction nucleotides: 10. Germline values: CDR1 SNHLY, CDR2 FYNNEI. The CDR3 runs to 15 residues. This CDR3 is CASRTGLAEEGTQYF. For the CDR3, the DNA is TGTGCCAGCAGGACGGGACTAGCGGAGGAAGGTACGCAGTATTTT.

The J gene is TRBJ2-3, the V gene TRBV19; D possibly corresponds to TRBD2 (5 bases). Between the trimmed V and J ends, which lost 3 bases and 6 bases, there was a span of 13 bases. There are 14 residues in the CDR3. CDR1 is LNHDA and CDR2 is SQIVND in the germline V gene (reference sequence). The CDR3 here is CASSISLASDTQYF. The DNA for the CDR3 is TGTGCCAGTAGTATCAGTCTAGCTAGTGATACGCAGTATTTT. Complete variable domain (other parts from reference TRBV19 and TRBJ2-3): DGGITQSPKYLFRKEGQNVTLSCEQNLNHDAMYWYRQDPGQGLRLIYYSQIVNDFQKGDIAEGYSVSREKKESFPLTVTSAQKNPTAFYLCASSISLASDTQYFGPGTRLTVL.

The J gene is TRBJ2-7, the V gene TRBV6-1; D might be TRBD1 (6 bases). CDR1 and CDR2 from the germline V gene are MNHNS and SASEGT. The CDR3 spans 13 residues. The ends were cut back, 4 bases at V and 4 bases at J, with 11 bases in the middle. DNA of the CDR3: TGTGCCAGCAGTGGTAAACAGGGTTACGAGCAGTACTTC. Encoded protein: CASSGKQGYEQYF.

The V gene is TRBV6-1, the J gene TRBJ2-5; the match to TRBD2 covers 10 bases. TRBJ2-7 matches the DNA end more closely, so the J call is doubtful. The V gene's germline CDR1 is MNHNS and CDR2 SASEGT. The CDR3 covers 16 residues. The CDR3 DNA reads TGTGCCAGCAGTGAACAGAGCGGGGGGGCAGCCTACGAGCAGTACTTC. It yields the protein CASSEQSGGAAYEQYF.

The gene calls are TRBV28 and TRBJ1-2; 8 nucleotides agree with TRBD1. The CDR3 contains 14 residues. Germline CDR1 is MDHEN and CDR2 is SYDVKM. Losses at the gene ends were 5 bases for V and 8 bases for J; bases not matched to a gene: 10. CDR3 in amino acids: CASSHPTGVIGYTF. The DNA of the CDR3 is TGTGCCAGCAGTCACCCGACAGGGGTGATAGGCTACACCTTC.

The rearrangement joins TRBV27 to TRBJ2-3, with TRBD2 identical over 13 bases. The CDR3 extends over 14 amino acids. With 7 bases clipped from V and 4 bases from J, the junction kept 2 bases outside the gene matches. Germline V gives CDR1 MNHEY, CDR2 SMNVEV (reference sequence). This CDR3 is CASTGLAGADTQYF. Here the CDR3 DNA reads TGTGCCAGCACCGGACTAGCGGGAGCAGATACGCAGTATTTT.

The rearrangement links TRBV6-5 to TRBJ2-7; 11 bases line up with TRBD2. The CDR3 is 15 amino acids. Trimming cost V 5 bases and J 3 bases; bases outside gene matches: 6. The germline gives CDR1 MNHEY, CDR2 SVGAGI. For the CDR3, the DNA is TGTGCCAGCAGTAAACTAGCGGGGGACAACTACGAGCAGTACTTC. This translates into CASSKLAGDNYEQYF.